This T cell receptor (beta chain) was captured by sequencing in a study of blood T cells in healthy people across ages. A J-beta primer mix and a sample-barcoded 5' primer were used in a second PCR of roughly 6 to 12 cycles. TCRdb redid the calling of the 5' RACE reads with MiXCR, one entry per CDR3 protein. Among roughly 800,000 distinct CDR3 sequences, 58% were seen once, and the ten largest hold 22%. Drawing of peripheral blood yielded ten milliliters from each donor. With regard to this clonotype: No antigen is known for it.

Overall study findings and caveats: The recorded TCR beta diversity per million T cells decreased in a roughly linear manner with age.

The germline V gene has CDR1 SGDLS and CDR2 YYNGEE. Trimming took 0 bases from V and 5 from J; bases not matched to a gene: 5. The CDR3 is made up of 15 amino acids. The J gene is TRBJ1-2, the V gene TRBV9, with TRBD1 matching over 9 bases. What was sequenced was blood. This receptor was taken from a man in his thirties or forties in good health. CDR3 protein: CASSVETGGAYGYTF. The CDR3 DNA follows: TGTGCCAGCAGCGTAGAAACAGGGGGCGCTTATGGCTACACCTTC.